A single sample gave rise to the 21 T cell receptor beta chains below, sequenced in a study of T cell responses to AZD1222 COVID-19 vaccine. Using immunoSEQ multiplex PCR, the repertoire was profiled, and TCRdb retains in-frame clones only, with some absent. The data show over 110,000 clones, about 91% seen once. The source material was peripheral blood, sampled 28 days after the second AZD1222 dose. The receptor source for this set is an adult who received the AZD1222 COVID-19 vaccine.

CDR3 coding DNA: TGTGCCAGCAGTTCGCGGTCGGAAGGTGGCTACACCTTC. This translates into CASSSRSEGGYTF. The chain couples TRBV6-6 to TRBJ1-2, with D uncertain. This CDR3 is 13 amino acids long. Germline-derived CDR1 and CDR2 are MNHNY and SVGAGI (reference sequence). V was clipped by 4 bases and J by 7 bases, with 13 bases between them.

The rearrangement links TRBV29-1 to TRBJ2-1; no clear D. The V gene's germline CDR1 is SQVTM and CDR2 ANQGSEA. V was cut by 6 bases and J by 7 bases, with 10 bases left in between. The CDR3 extends over 11 amino acids. The CDR3: CSVRETNEQFF. The CDR3 DNA sequence: TGCAGCGTGAGAGAGACTAATGAGCAGTTCTTC.

As regards this clone: This sample includes further DNA sequences coding for the same CDR3. This sequence joins TRBV12-3 or TRBV12-4 and TRBJ1-2, with 7 nucleotides matching TRBD1. The CDR3 is 13 residues long. The J segment lost 4 bases and the V segment lost 6 bases, leaving 5 bases of the junction unmatched. The DNA of the CDR3 is TGTGCCAGCAGCCTCGGGACAGTCTATGGCTACACCTTC. It codes for CASSLGTVYGYTF.

The rearrangement uses TRBV6-6 and TRBJ2-7; D not resolved. V was pared by 4 bases and J by 4 bases, with 5 bases between. Germline V gives CDR1 MNHNY, CDR2 SVGAGI (reference sequence). The CDR3 runs 11 residues. The CDR3 loop is CASSWGYEQYF. For the CDR3, the DNA is TGTGCCAGCAGTTGGGGATACGAGCAGTACTTC.

The chain recombines TRBV4-1 with TRBJ1-5; 7 bases match TRBD1. The germline CDR1 and CDR2 sequences are MGHRA and YSYEKL. V dropped 3 bases and J dropped 4; count of bases not matched to a gene: 3. CDR3 size: 14 residues. The CDR3 here is CASSHPGQNQPQHF. The CDR3 bases are TGCGCCAGCAGCCACCCGGGACAGAATCAGCCCCAGCATTTT.

The gene calls are TRBV27 and TRBJ1-5; a weak D match, TRBD1 (6 bases). Deletions cut 6 bases from V and 6 bases from J, with 18 bases between. The CDR3 spans 15 residues. The germline V gene encodes CDR1 MNHEY and CDR2 SMNVEV (reference sequence). The CDR3 protein is CASSSRGAVSQPQHF. CDR3 sequence (DNA): TGTGCCAGCAGCTCCCGGGGGGCAGTTAGTCAGCCCCAGCATTTT.

The chain recombines TRBV27 with TRBJ1-5; no definite D call. The germline CDR1 and CDR2 sequences are MNHEY and SMNVEV (reference sequence). The germline V and J ends were trimmed by 3 bases and 9 bases, with 12 bases remaining between them. This CDR3 contains 13 residues. In DNA form, the CDR3 reads TGTGCCAGCAGTTTTGGCGGGGAGAGGCCCCAGCATTTT. As protein: CASSFGGERPQHF.

The genes are TRBV25-1 and TRBJ1-6; D ambiguous. Germline CDR1 reads MGHDK; CDR2 reads SYGVNS. V was clipped by 1 base and J by 10 bases, with 17 bases between them. The CDR3 is 16 residues long. The CDR3 DNA reads as TGTGCCAGCAGTGAATGGGCCTCCAGGCCGAACTCACCCCTCCACTTT. This codes for CASSEWASRPNSPLHF.

The chain recombines TRBV7-9 with TRBJ2-1, with D uncertain. Trimming stripped 5 bases from V and 4 bases from J, with 9 bases between. CDR1 and CDR2 (germline): SEHNR, FQNEAQ (reference sequence). This CDR3 comprises 13 residues. The CDR3 nucleotides are TGTGCCAGCAGCAGACGGAATTACAATGAGCAGTTCTTC. It codes for CASSRRNYNEQFF. Using reference TRBV7-9 and TRBJ2-1 for the parts outside the CDR3, the full variable domain is DTGVSQNPRHKITKRGQNVTFRCDPISEHNRLYWYRQTLGQGPEFLTYFQNEAQLEKSRLLSDRFSAERPKGSFSTLEIQRTEQGDSAMYLCASSRRNYNEQFFGPGTRLTVL.

This rearrangement joins TRBV29-1 to TRBJ1-1; D unresolved. CDR1 and CDR2 from the germline V gene are SQVTM and ANQGSEA. The CDR3 is made up of 11 amino acids. V lost 5 bases, J lost 1 base, and 5 bases lay in between. The CDR3 DNA reads TGCAGCGTTAAGGGGAACACTGAAGCTTTCTTT. It is translated as CSVKGNTEAFF.

The chain links TRBV18 to TRBJ1-2; TRBD1 agrees at 7 bases. CDR3 length equals 16 residues. CDR1 is KGHSH, CDR2 LQKENI, per germline. J lost 0 bases, V lost 6 bases, and 10 bases had no gene match. The CDR3 DNA reads TGTGCCAGCTCGTCCTCACAGGGGCCGTCTAACTATGGCTACACCTTC. Translation: CASSSSQGPSNYGYTF.

The chain joins TRBV12-3 or TRBV12-4 to TRBJ2-4; D is possibly TRBD2 (5 bases). The CDR3 is 12 amino acids. V gave up 6 bases and J gave up 5 bases, with 8 bases separating them. This CDR3 reads CASSMEENIQYF. The CDR3 DNA follows: TGTGCCAGCAGCATGGAGGAAAACATTCAGTACTTC.

Points on this clone: Other nucleotide sequences from this sample produce the same CDR3. The chain couples TRBV14 to TRBJ2-3, with D possibly being TRBD1 (7 bases). Germline V gene data show CDR1 as SGHDN and CDR2 as FVKESK. This CDR3 spans 17 amino acids. V gave up 4 bases and J gave up 2 bases, with 19 bases separating them. CDR3 amino acids: CASSPFSGGGSTDTQYF. CDR3 sequence (DNA): TGTGCCAGCAGCCCTTTCTCAGGGGGAGGATCCACAGATACGCAGTATTTT.

The chain couples TRBV3-1 (or the pseudogene TRBV3-2) to TRBJ2-1; 9 bases match TRBD1. Looked up from germline, CDR1 is LGHDT and CDR2 is YNNKEL (reference sequence). The length of the CDR3 is 15 residues. Trimming at V came to 4 bases and at J to 9 bases, leaving 10 bases not matched to a gene. CDR3 nucleotides: TGTGCCAGCAGCCCAGGGACAGGGCCGCGGGGTGAGCAGTTCTTC. Encoded protein: CASSPGTGPRGEQFF.

The chain combines TRBV12-3 or TRBV12-4 with TRBJ1-5, with unresolved D. The ends were cut back, 4 bases at V and 5 bases at J, with 9 bases in the middle. The CDR3 extends over 13 amino acids. This chain's CDR3 is CASSSSNDQPQHF. CDR3 nucleotides: TGTGCCAGCAGTTCCTCGAACGATCAGCCCCAGCATTTT.

The chain links TRBV19 to TRBJ2-7, with D possibly TRBD2 on 5 matching bases. The CDR3 loop spans 15 amino acids. From germline, CDR1 is LNHDA and CDR2 SQIVND (reference sequence). Trimming took off 5 bases at V and 3 bases at J, with 17 bases between the two ends. CDR3 DNA: TGTGCCAGTAGTTTGGGAGCGGCCCACTACTACGAGCAGTACTTC. It translates to CASSLGAAHYYEQYF.

This sequence joins TRBV6-5 and TRBJ2-3; 12 nucleotides line up with TRBD1. V lost 7 bases, J lost 6 bases, and 8 bases stayed unmatched. The CDR3 runs to 15 residues. The germline V gene has CDR1 MNHEY and CDR2 SVGAGI. CDR3 nucleotides: TGTGCCAGCAATTCGGGACAGGGGGCGTCGGATACGCAGTATTTT. The encoded protein is CASNSGQGASDTQYF.

With respect to this clone: Other DNA variants within this sample encode the same CDR3. The V and J genes are TRBV3-1 (or the pseudogene TRBV3-2) and TRBJ1-1, with D possibly matching TRBD1 (5 bases). The V and J ends lost 1 base and 1 base respectively, with 7 bases between them. Germline CDR1 is LGHDT and CDR2 is YNNKEL (reference sequence). The CDR3 has 14 amino acids. The CDR3 protein is CASSQGGGNTEAFF. CDR3 DNA sequence: TGTGCCAGCAGCCAAGGGGGGGGGAACACTGAAGCTTTCTTT.

V and J are TRBV3-1 (or the pseudogene TRBV3-2) and TRBJ1-5; D is unclear. Germline V gene sequence: CDR1 LGHDT, CDR2 YNNKEL (reference sequence). V lost 1 base to trimming and J lost 5 bases, with 9 bases between them. The CDR3 has 14 residues. The CDR3 sequence is CASSQGAADQPQHF. As DNA, the CDR3 is TGTGCCAGCAGCCAAGGGGCCGCAGATCAGCCCCAGCATTTT.

This clone was recorded once. The CDR3 DNA follows: TGTGCCAGCAGCGTTGGTGGACTAGCGGGAGCCGGGGAGCTGTTTTTT. This translates into CASSVGGLAGAGELFF. The chain links TRBV9 to TRBJ2-2; 13 bases map to TRBD2. Per the germline V gene, CDR1 is SGDLS and CDR2 is YYNGEE. The CDR3 has 16 amino acids. The ends lost 2 bases at V and 6 bases at J; junction bases unmatched: 4.

The chain joins TRBV18 to TRBJ2-7; D gene ambiguous. Germline V CDR1 and CDR2: KGHSH, LQKENI. CDR3 length: 15 residues. V was pared by 4 bases and J by 0 bases, with 13 bases between. In nucleotides, the CDR3 is TGTGCCAGCTCACTCCCCCTTGACAACTCCTACGAGCAGTACTTC. Residues: CASSLPLDNSYEQYF.